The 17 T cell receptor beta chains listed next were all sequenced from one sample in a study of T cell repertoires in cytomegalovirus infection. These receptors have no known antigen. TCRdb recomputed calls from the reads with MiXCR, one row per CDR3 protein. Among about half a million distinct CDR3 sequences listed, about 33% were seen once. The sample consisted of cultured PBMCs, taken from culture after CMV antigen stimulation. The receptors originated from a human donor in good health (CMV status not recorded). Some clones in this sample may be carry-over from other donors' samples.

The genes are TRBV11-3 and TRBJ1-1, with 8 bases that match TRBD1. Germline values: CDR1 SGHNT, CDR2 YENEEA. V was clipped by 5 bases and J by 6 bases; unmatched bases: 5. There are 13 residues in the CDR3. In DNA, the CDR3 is TGTGCCAGCAGCGCCAGGGGGCTGGCTGAAGCTTTCTTT. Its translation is CASSARGLAEAFF. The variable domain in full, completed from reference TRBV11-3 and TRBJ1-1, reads EAGVVQSPRYKIIEKKQPVAFWCNPISGHNTLYWYLQNLGQGPELLIRYENEEAVDDSQLPKDRFSAERLKGVDSTLKIQPAELGDSAVYLCASSARGLAEAFFGQGTRLTVV.

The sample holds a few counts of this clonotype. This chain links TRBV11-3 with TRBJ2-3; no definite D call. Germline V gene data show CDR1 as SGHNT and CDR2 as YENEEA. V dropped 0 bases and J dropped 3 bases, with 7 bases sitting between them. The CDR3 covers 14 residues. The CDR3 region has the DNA TGTGCCAGCAGCTTAGATACTGGAACAGATACGCAGTATTTT. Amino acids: CASSLDTGTDTQYF. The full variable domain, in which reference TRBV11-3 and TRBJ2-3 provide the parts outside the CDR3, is EAGVVQSPRYKIIEKKQPVAFWCNPISGHNTLYWYLQNLGQGPELLIRYENEEAVDDSQLPKDRFSAERLKGVDSTLKIQPAELGDSAVYLCASSLDTGTDTQYFGPGTRLTVL.

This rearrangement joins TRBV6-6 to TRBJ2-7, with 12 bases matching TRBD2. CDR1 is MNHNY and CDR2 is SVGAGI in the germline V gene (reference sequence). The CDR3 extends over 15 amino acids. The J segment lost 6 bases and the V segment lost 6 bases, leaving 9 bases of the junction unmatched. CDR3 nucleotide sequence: TGTGCCAGCAGCCGTGCTAGCGGGAGGGCCGTCGAGCAGTACTTC. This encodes CASSRASGRAVEQYF.

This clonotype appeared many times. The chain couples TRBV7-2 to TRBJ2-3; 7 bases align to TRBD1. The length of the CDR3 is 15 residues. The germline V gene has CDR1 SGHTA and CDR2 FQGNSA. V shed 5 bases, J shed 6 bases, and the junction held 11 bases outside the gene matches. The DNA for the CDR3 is TGTGCCAGCAGCCCGACAGGGTTTGCGTTGGATACGCAGTATTTT. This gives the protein CASSPTGFALDTQYF. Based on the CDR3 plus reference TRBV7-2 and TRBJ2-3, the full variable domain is GAGVSQSPSNKVTEKGKDVELRCDPISGHTALYWYRQSLGQGLEFLIYFQGNSAPDKSGLPSDRFSAERTGGSVSTLTIQRTQQEDSAVYLCASSPTGFALDTQYFGPGTRLTVL.

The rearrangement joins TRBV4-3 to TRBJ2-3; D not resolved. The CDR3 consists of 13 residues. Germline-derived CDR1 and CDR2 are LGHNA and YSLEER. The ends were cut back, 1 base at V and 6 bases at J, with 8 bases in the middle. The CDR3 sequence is CASSQALGDTQYF. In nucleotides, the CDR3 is TGCGCCAGCAGCCAAGCGTTGGGGGATACGCAGTATTTT.

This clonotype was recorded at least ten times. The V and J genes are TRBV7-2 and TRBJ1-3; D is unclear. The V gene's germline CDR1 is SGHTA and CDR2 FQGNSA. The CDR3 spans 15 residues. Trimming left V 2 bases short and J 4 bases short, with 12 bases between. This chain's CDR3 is CASSLTVIAGNTIYF. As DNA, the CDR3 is TGTGCCAGCAGCTTAACAGTTATCGCCGGAAACACCATATATTTT.

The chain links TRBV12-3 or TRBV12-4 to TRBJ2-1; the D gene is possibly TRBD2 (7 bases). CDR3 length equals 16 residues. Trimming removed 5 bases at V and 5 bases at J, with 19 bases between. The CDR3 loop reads CASSPILGGLDNEQFF. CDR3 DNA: TGTGCCAGCAGTCCAATCCTGGGGGGGCTGGACAATGAGCAGTTCTTC.

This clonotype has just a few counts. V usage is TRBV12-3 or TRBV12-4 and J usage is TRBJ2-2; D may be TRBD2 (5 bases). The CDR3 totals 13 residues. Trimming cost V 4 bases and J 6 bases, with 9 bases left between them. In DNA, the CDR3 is TGTGCCAGCAGTTCGGGGTTTCCCGGGGAGCTGTTTTTT. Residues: CASSSGFPGELFF.

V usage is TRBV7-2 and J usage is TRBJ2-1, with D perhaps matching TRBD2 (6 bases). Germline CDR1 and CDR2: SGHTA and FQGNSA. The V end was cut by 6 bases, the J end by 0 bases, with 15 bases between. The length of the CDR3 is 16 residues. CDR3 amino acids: CASSRLRRVSYNEQFF. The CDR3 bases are TGTGCCAGCAGTCGATTGCGGAGGGTCTCCTACAATGAGCAGTTCTTC.

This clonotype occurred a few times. For the CDR3, the DNA is TGTGCCAGCAGTTTTGGGACGCCCCAGTACTTC. Translating gives CASSFGTPQYF. This rearrangement joins TRBV12-3 or TRBV12-4 to TRBJ2-5; D possibly uses TRBD1 or TRBD2 (5 bases each). The length of the CDR3 is 11 residues. V shed 3 bases and J shed 9 bases, with 8 bases lying between them.

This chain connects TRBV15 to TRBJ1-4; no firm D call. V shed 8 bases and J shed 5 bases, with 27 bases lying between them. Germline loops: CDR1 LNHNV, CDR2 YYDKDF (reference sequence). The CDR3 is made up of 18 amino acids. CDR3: CATRGEASDIRLNEKLFF. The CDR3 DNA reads TGTGCCACCCGCGGGGAGGCCAGCGACATACGGTTAAATGAAAAACTGTTTTTT.

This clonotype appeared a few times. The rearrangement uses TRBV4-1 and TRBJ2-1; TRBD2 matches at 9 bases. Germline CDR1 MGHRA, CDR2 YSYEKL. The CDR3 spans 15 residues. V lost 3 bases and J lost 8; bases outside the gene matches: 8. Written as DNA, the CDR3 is TGCGCCAGCAGCCAGAGACTAGCGGATGGGGATGAGCAGTTCTTC. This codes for CASSQRLADGDEQFF.

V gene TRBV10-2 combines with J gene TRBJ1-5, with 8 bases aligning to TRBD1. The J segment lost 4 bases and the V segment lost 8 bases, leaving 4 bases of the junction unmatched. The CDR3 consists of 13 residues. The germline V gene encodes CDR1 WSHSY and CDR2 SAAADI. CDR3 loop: CASGGTGNQPQHF. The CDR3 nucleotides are TGCGCCAGCGGTGGGACAGGAAATCAGCCCCAGCATTTT.

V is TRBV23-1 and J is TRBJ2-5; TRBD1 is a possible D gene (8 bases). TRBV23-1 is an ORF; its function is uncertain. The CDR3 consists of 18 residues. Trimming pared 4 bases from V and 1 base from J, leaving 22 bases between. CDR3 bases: TGCGCCAGCAGTCCGGGTGGGAGGGACAGGAAGTTCCAAGAGACCCAGTACTTC. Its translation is CASSPGGRDRKFQETQYF.

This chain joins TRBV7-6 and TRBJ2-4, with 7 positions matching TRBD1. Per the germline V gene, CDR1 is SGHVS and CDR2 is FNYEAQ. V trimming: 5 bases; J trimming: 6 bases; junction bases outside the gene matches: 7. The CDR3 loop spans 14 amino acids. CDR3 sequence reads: CASSRDSGANIQYF. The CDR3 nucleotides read TGTGCCAGCAGCCGGGACAGTGGGGCAAACATTCAGTACTTC.

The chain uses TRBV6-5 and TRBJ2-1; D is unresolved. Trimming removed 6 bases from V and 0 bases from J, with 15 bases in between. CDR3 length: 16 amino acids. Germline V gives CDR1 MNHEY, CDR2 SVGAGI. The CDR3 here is CASSLQPTSSYNEQFF. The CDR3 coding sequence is TGTGCCAGCAGCCTGCAGCCCACGAGCTCCTACAATGAGCAGTTCTTC.

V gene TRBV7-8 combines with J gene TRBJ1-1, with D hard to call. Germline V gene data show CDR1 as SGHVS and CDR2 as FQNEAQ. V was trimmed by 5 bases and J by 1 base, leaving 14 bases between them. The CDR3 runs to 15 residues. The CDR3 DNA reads TGTGCCAGCAGCCTGAACTTGGTTCAGAACACTGAAGCTTTCTTT. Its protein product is CASSLNLVQNTEAFF. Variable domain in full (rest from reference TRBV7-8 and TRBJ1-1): GAGVSQSPRYKVAKRGQDVALRCDPISGHVSLFWYQQALGQGPEFLTYFQNEAQLDKSGLPSDRFFAERPEGSVSTLKIQRTQQEDSAVYLCASSLNLVQNTEAFFGQGTRLTVV.